This TCR beta chain was sequenced for a study of blood T cells in healthy people across ages. Looking at the study overall: Template switching picked up about one barcoded beta molecule for each two T cells.

Worth noting for this clonotype: Its antigen is as yet unknown.

Each sample used at least 6 million PBMCs. Then a second PCR, running roughly 6 to 12 cycles, was carried out with a sample-barcoded 5' primer and a J-beta primer mix. TCRdb analysed the 5' RACE reads with MiXCR anew, one entry per CDR3 protein. The data show hundreds of thousands of distinct CDR3 sequences, roughly 43% seen once. The study's findings and limits: Using unsorted PBMCs precluded a conclusive naive versus antigen-experienced comparison.

The trim removed 4 bases at V and 7 bases at J, leaving 8 bases unmatched. The CDR3 totals 15 residues. Germline CDR1 reads LNHNV; CDR2 reads YYDKDF (reference sequence). The chain carries TRBV15 and TRBJ1-5; TRBD1 matches at 9 bases. Sequencing used blood. The TCR originated in a woman aged 55-70 years in good health. CDR3 sequence (DNA): TGTGCCACCAGCACTCTAACAGGGGGCAGGCAGCCCCAGCATTTT. It yields the protein CATSTLTGGRQPQHF.